This T cell receptor beta chain was identified during a study of neurological immune-mediated disorders. CDR1 is DFQATT and CDR2 is SNEGSKA in the germline V gene (reference sequence). Trimming cost V 6 bases and J 2 bases; bases outside gene matches: 9. CDR3 length: 15 amino acids. This clonotype was seen many times. One entry per CDR3 protein results from TCRdb running MiXCR on the 5' RACE reads. This table has roughly 60,000 distinct CDR3 sequences, just under 4% appearing once. Sequencing used CD4+ T cells from blood. The chain has TRBV20-1 and TRBJ2-2; 7 nucleotides agree with TRBD1. The clonotype was recovered from a middle-aged woman with multiple sclerosis. Here the CDR3 reads CSATGQDLNTGELFF. The CDR3 DNA reads as TGCAGTGCAACCGGACAGGATCTTAACACCGGGGAGCTGTTTTTT.